The next 22 T cell receptor beta chains were all read from a single sample in a study of beta chain features in type 1 diabetes. The sequenced template was cDNA made from the entire isolated RNA. TCRdb keeps only in-frame clones here, not all; method: immunoSEQ multiplex PCR. This table holds a few hundred thousand clones, about 24% found once. No antigen has been identified for these receptors. Findings and limits, study-wide: All four CD4+ subsets of Type 1 diabetes patients contained TCRB CDR3s that were moderately but significantly shorter.

The sequenced sample was naive CD4+ T cells from blood. These receptor sequences come from a woman in her thirties with type 1 diabetes.

The V call is TRBV6-1, the J call TRBJ2-1, with 9 bases identical to TRBD2. This CDR3 comprises 15 residues. V was clipped by 7 bases and J by 6 bases; unmatched bases: 10. The germline CDR1 and CDR2 sequences are MNHNS and SASEGT. CDR3 amino acids: CASIDSGSGINEQFF. The CDR3 DNA reads as TGTGCCAGCATCGATAGCGGGAGTGGCATCAATGAGCAGTTCTTC.

The chain carries TRBV15 and TRBJ1-1; 9 bases align to TRBD1. Germline-derived CDR1 and CDR2 are LNHNV and YYDKDF (reference sequence). This CDR3 is 15 amino acids long. J lost 2 bases, V lost 0 bases, and 1 base had no gene match. Here the CDR3 DNA reads TGTGCCACCAGCAGAGAGGACAGGGGAAACACTGAAGCTTTCTTT. Translation gives CATSREDRGNTEAFF.

The chain couples TRBV9 to TRBJ1-2; 8 positions match TRBD1. The junction had 12 bases not matched to a gene; V was cut back by 4 bases and J by 4 bases. In germline, CDR1 is SGDLS, CDR2 YYNGEE. The CDR3 spans 16 residues. CDR3 nucleotides: TGTGCCAGCAGCTCTAGACAGGGGCGACTGGGCTATGGCTACACCTTC. Its protein is CASSSRQGRLGYGYTF. The variable domain in full, with the rest retrieved from reference TRBV9 and TRBJ1-2, is DSGVTQTPKHLITATGQRVTLRCSPRSGDLSVYWYQQSLDQGLQFLIQYYNGEERAKGNILERFSAQQFPDLHSELNLSSLELGDSALYFCASSSRQGRLGYGYTFGSGTRLTVV.

There are a few counts of this clone. As DNA, the CDR3 is TGCAGCGCTGGCGAGAGGGAATTCCCCGGGGAGCTGTTTTTT. Its translation is CSAGEREFPGELFF. The V and J genes are TRBV29-1 and TRBJ2-2; a weak D match, TRBD2 (5 bases). V lost 7 bases and J lost 6, with 18 bases in between. The CDR3 is made up of 14 amino acids. The germline V gene encodes CDR1 SQVTM and CDR2 ANQGSEA.

This clone was observed a handful of times. This chain connects TRBV11-2 to TRBJ1-2; 7 bases fit TRBD1. The CDR3 runs 15 residues. CDR1 and CDR2 (germline): SGHAT, FQNNGV. V lost 4 bases and J lost 6; bases outside the gene matches: 11. CDR3 bases: TGTGCCAGCAGCTCCCGACAGGGTTCCTGGCATGGCTACACCTTC. Its protein product is CASSSRQGSWHGYTF.

Here the CDR3 reads CASGRPGETQYF. As DNA, the CDR3 is TGTGCCAGCGGGAGGCCAGGGGAGACCCAGTACTTC. The gene calls are TRBV9 and TRBJ2-5, with a tentative D call TRBD2 (6 bases). Germline-derived CDR1 and CDR2 are SGDLS and YYNGEE. Trimming left V 7 bases short and J 5 bases short, with 12 bases between. The CDR3 is 12 amino acids.

The chain carries TRBV5-1 and TRBJ2-1; 8 bases are a match to TRBD2. The CDR3 is made up of 13 amino acids. Per the germline V gene, CDR1 is SGHRS and CDR2 is YFSETQ. V shed 8 bases, J shed 3 bases, and the junction held 4 bases outside the gene matches. The CDR3 DNA reads TGCGCCAGTGCCGGGACTAGCTACAATGAGCAGTTCTTC. Amino acids: CASAGTSYNEQFF.

The sample holds a few counts of this clone. V usage is TRBV7-3 and J usage is TRBJ2-1; 7 bases are a match to TRBD2. This CDR3 spans 15 amino acids. Unmatched junction bases numbered 8, after V lost 5 bases and J lost 4 bases. Per the germline V gene, CDR1 is SGHTA and CDR2 is FQGTGA. DNA of the CDR3: TGTGCCAGCAGCCAAAGCCTAGCGGAGTACAATGAGCAGTTCTTC. It yields the protein CASSQSLAEYNEQFF.

The V call is TRBV19, the J call TRBJ1-2; D may be TRBD1 (5 bases). Trimming stripped 4 bases from V and 0 bases from J, with 21 bases between. The CDR3 has 18 amino acids. Germline CDR1 reads LNHDA; CDR2 reads SQIVND (reference sequence). CDR3 in amino acids: CASSTLTGRPTTNYGYTF. CDR3 nucleotides: TGTGCCAGTAGTACCCTAACAGGTCGGCCTACGACTAACTATGGCTACACCTTC.

The rearrangement joins TRBV9 to TRBJ2-1; 8 bases align to TRBD2. The V segment lost 0 bases and the J segment 1 base; nucleotides outside the gene matches: 6. Looked up from germline, CDR1 is SGDLS and CDR2 is YYNGEE. This CDR3 region has 17 residues. CDR3 sequence: CASSVGLAGRSYNEQFF. The DNA of the CDR3 is TGTGCCAGCAGCGTAGGGTTAGCGGGAAGGTCCTACAATGAGCAGTTCTTC.

This clone turned up a few times. The chain has TRBV28 and TRBJ1-1; D is ambiguous. V was clipped by 5 bases and J by 0 bases, with 4 bases between them. CDR1 is MDHEN, CDR2 SYDVKM, per germline. This CDR3 is 12 amino acids long. CDR3 nucleotides: TGTGCCAGCAGTCAATTGAACACTGAAGCTTTCTTT. Its protein product is CASSQLNTEAFF.

This clone occurred a few times. J is TRBJ1-1 and V is TRBV7-2, with D perhaps matching TRBD1 (6 bases). The CDR3 is 15 residues long. Trimming shortened V by 1 base and J by 5 bases, and 14 bases separated the two germline ends. Germline values: CDR1 SGHTA, CDR2 FQGNSA. The CDR3 here is CASSLVAGVHTEAFF. Written as DNA, the CDR3 is TGTGCCAGCAGCTTAGTGGCAGGGGTTCATACTGAAGCTTTCTTT.

This clone was observed a few times. The identical CDR3 is also encoded by other nucleotide sequences in the sample. The rearrangement uses TRBV5-1 and TRBJ1-1, with TRBD1 matching 7 bases. V was clipped by 4 bases and J by 1 base; unmatched bases: 4. The CDR3 length is 14 residues. CDR1 and CDR2 (germline): SGHRS, YFSETQ. For the CDR3, the DNA is TGCGCCAGCAGCCCCGGACAGGAGAACACTGAAGCTTTCTTT. It is translated as CASSPGQENTEAFF.

The chain combines TRBV6-1 with TRBJ1-1; D call uncertain. There are 15 residues in the CDR3. Germline loops: CDR1 MNHNS, CDR2 SASEGT. V lost 7 bases, J lost 6 bases, and 21 bases lay in between. CDR3 amino acids: CASTPRERAWAEAFF. The CDR3 DNA follows: TGTGCCAGCACCCCCCGAGAGAGGGCTTGGGCTGAAGCTTTCTTT.

The rearrangement joins TRBV28 to TRBJ1-1; 7 bases agree with TRBD1. From germline, CDR1 is MDHEN and CDR2 SYDVKM. The CDR3 spans 14 residues. V lost 3 bases, J lost 8 bases, and 9 bases stayed unmatched. In DNA form, the CDR3 reads TGTGCCAGCAGTTTCGAGGACAGGCTCGGAGAAGCTTTCTTT. Its translation: CASSFEDRLGEAFF.

This clone showed up just a few times. This sequence joins TRBV10-3 and TRBJ2-7, with TRBD1 matching over 8 bases. The length of the CDR3 is 15 residues. The germline V gene encodes CDR1 ENHRY and CDR2 SYGVKD. The trim removed 0 bases at V and 6 bases at J, leaving 7 bases unmatched. The CDR3: CAISESPGQAGEQYF. The DNA for the CDR3 is TGTGCCATCAGTGAGTCGCCGGGACAGGCAGGCGAGCAGTACTTC.

This clone turned up a few times. J is TRBJ1-5 and V is TRBV28; D is unresolved. The CDR3 covers 16 residues. The germline CDR1 and CDR2 sequences are MDHEN and SYDVKM. Trimming stripped 1 base from V and 0 bases from J, with 10 bases between. The CDR3 loop reads CASSLSQLYSNQPQHF. CDR3 DNA sequence: TGTGCCAGCAGTTTATCACAGCTGTATAGCAATCAGCCCCAGCATTTT.

As DNA, the CDR3 is TGCGCCAGCAGCTTCTCCGGTATGGAGACCCAGTACTTC. Amino acid sequence: CASSFSGMETQYF. The chain couples TRBV5-1 to TRBJ2-5; D unresolved. Germline V gene sequence: CDR1 SGHRS, CDR2 YFSETQ. V dropped 2 bases and J dropped 5 bases, with 10 bases sitting between them. There are 13 residues in the CDR3.

The chain has TRBV25-1 and TRBJ2-5, with TRBD2 identical over 13 bases. Germline V lookup: CDR1 MGHDK, CDR2 SYGVNS. The CDR3 covers 15 residues. V trimming: 3 bases; J trimming: 5 bases; junction bases outside the gene matches: 3. The DNA for the CDR3 is TGTGCCAGCAGTGAGGGACTAGCGGGATTCGAGACCCAGTACTTC. This codes for CASSEGLAGFETQYF. The variable domain in full, with the rest retrieved from reference TRBV25-1 and TRBJ2-5, is EADIYQTPRYLVIGTGKKITLECSQTMGHDKMYWYQQDPGMELHLIHYSYGVNSTEKGDLSSESTVSRIRTEHFPLTLESARPSHTSQYLCASSEGLAGFETQYFGPGTRLLVL.

The chain has TRBV28 and TRBJ2-1, with 9 bases fitting TRBD2. J was trimmed by 3 bases and V by 6 bases; bases with no gene match: 9. The length of the CDR3 is 16 residues. CDR1 is MDHEN and CDR2 is SYDVKM in the germline V gene. The CDR3 loop reads CASSVVAGDDYNEQFF. CDR3 nucleotide sequence: TGTGCCAGCAGCGTTGTAGCGGGAGATGACTACAATGAGCAGTTCTTC.

The chain links TRBV9 to TRBJ2-6; 8 bases agree with TRBD1. Germline V lookup: CDR1 SGDLS, CDR2 YYNGEE. V trimming: 5 bases; J trimming: 0 bases; junction bases outside the gene matches: 1. The CDR3 sequence is 15 residues long. The CDR3 nucleotides read TGTGCCAGCAGAGACAGGGGCTCTGGGGCCAACGTCCTGACTTTC. Residues: CASRDRGSGANVLTF.

The J gene is TRBJ1-2, the V gene TRBV2; D is perhaps TRBD1 (6 bases). V was clipped by 4 bases and J by 6 bases, with 9 bases between them. There are 12 residues in the CDR3. Germline values: CDR1 SNHLY, CDR2 FYNNEI. The CDR3 sequence: CASSVSGDGYTF. The CDR3, as DNA: TGTGCCAGCAGTGTGTCAGGGGATGGCTACACCTTC. Full variable domain (outside the CDR3, taken from reference TRBV2 and TRBJ1-2): EPEVTQTPSHQVTQMGQEVILRCVPISNHLYFYWYRQILGQKVEFLVSFYNNEISEKSEIFDDQFSVERPDGSNFTLKIRSTKLEDSAMYFCASSVSGDGYTFGSGTRLTVV.